This TCR beta chain was profiled in a study of radiotherapy plus CTLA-4 blockade in lung cancer. V lost 2 bases, J lost 3 bases, and 12 bases lay in between. CDR3 length equals 15 residues. Per the germline V gene, CDR1 is SGHTS and CDR2 is YDEGEE. Generated by immunoSEQ multiplex PCR, the TCRdb table keeps only in-frame clones and is missing some. Counted here are roughly 66,000 clones, under 85% occurring once; the ten biggest clones make up less than 5%. The gene calls are TRBV5-8 and TRBJ1-5, with a weak D call TRBD1 (5 bases). The receptor was isolated from a human donor with non-small cell lung cancer who had a partial response to radiotherapy plus ipilimumab. This sample comprised peripheral blood, obtained from a patient treated with radiotherapy plus ipilimumab. CDR3 DNA: TGTGCCAGCAGCTTCCGGGGGACCTTCAATCAGCCCCAGCATTTT. It codes for CASSFRGTFNQPQHF.